Presented here are 18 T cell receptor beta chains from one specimen sequenced in a study of identical twins. Each CDR3 protein gets one entry after TCRdb re-called the 5' RACE reads with MiXCR. The table includes approximately 280,000 distinct CDR3 sequences, under 9% detected once. The sample was also reused in another study, on yellow fever vaccine responses in identical twins.

Sequencing input: memory (CD45RO+) T cells sorted from blood. The receptors originated from a woman younger than 35 in good health.

The sample holds a few counts of this clonotype. The gene calls are TRBV18 and TRBJ2-7; D is possibly TRBD1 (7 bases). The CDR3 has 16 amino acids. Germline CDR1 KGHSH, CDR2 LQKENI. The ends were cut back, 0 bases at V and 3 bases at J, with 15 bases in the middle. CDR3 coding DNA: TGTGCCAGCTCACCACCGGCCGGCAGGGGGGACTACGAGCAGTACTTC. It translates to CASSPPAGRGDYEQYF.

This clonotype was recorded at least ten times. The gene calls are TRBV20-1 and TRBJ2-1; D gene unclear. From germline, CDR1 is DFQATT and CDR2 SNEGSKA (reference sequence). This CDR3 has 13 amino acids. V was cut by 1 base and J by 6 bases, with 10 bases left in between. This CDR3 reads CSARVPPGNEQFF. CDR3 DNA sequence: TGCAGTGCTAGAGTCCCGCCTGGCAATGAGCAGTTCTTC.

This chain links TRBV6-2 or TRBV6-3 with TRBJ2-3, with 10 bases lining up with TRBD2. The V and J ends lost 0 bases and 3 bases, in that order; junction bases with no gene match: 6. Germline CDR1 and CDR2: MNHEY and SVGEGT. The CDR3 runs 17 residues. CDR3 nucleotide sequence: TGTGCCAGCAGTTACTCGATGCTAGCGGGAGCGACAGATACGCAGTATTTT. It codes for CASSYSMLAGATDTQYF.

There are many counts of this clonotype. The gene calls are TRBV20-1 and TRBJ1-6; 8 bases line up with TRBD1. Germline CDR1 is DFQATT and CDR2 is SNEGSKA (reference sequence). The CDR3 runs to 20 residues. Germline trimming cut 0 bases from V and 0 bases from J; bases unmatched to any gene: 13. This CDR3 reads CSAREIVRDRIYSYNSPLHF. CDR3 DNA sequence: TGCAGTGCTAGAGAAATTGTCCGGGACAGGATTTACTCCTATAATTCACCCCTCCACTTT.

This clonotype was seen many times. V gene TRBV12-3 or TRBV12-4 combines with J gene TRBJ1-2; 9 bases match TRBD1. The CDR3 has 16 residues. After removal of 6 bases from V and 7 bases from J, the junction contained 15 bases not matched to a gene. The CDR3 nucleotides read TGTGCCAGCAGCCGACCCCCGGACAGGGGATCGGGTGGCTACACCTTC. Protein: CASSRPPDRGSGGYTF.

V gene TRBV7-6 combines with J gene TRBJ2-1; 12 nucleotides agree with TRBD2. The CDR3 spans 19 residues. Germline CDR1 and CDR2: SGHVS and FNYEAQ. The V and J ends lost 5 bases and 0 bases, in that order; junction bases with no gene match: 11. CDR3 loop: CASSVLLAGGLSSYNEQFF. The DNA for the CDR3 is TGTGCCAGCAGCGTATTACTAGCGGGAGGTCTTAGCTCCTACAATGAGCAGTTCTTC.

The chain recombines TRBV5-8 with TRBJ2-3; D gene ambiguous. Germline CDR1 reads SGHTS; CDR2 reads YDEGEE. V gave up 0 bases and J gave up 4 bases, with 15 bases separating them. This CDR3 has 16 residues. The CDR3 bases are TGTGCCAGCAGCTTGGTACTTTATAGGCTCCCAGATACGCAGTATTTT. Encoded protein: CASSLVLYRLPDTQYF.

The chain employs TRBV7-8 and TRBJ2-1, with 10 bases aligning to TRBD1. After removal of 3 bases from V and 8 bases from J, the junction contained 4 bases not matched to a gene. Germline V gene sequence: CDR1 SGHVS, CDR2 FQNEAQ. The CDR3 is made up of 14 amino acids. The CDR3 region is CASSLGQGIDEQFF. In nucleotides, the CDR3 is TGTGCCAGCAGCTTGGGACAGGGGATCGATGAGCAGTTCTTC.

In its sample, this clonotype was seen many times. This chain joins TRBV2 and TRBJ2-3; D possibly uses TRBD1 or TRBD2 (5 bases each). The V gene lost 6 bases and the J gene lost 0 bases, with 13 bases spanning the gap. Germline V gives CDR1 SNHLY, CDR2 FYNNEI. The CDR3 runs 15 residues. The CDR3 DNA is TGTGCCAGCAGACCGGGGCGTGCTAGCACAGATACGCAGTATTTT. Amino acid sequence: CASRPGRASTDTQYF.

This clonotype showed up just a few times. J is TRBJ2-7 and V is TRBV20-1; weak D call: TRBD1 (5 bases). The germline gives CDR1 DFQATT, CDR2 SNEGSKA (reference sequence). Trimming stripped 3 bases from V and 2 bases from J, with 8 bases between. The CDR3 sequence is 12 residues long. The CDR3 nucleotides are TGCAGTGCTAGCCCGGACACCTACGAGCAGTACGTC. It codes for CSASPDTYEQYV.

The J gene is TRBJ2-2, the V gene TRBV20-1; the match to TRBD2 covers 10 bases. CDR1 DFQATT and CDR2 SNEGSKA come from the germline V gene (reference sequence). The CDR3 is made up of 16 amino acids. Germline trimming cut 3 bases from V and 0 bases from J; bases unmatched to any gene: 4. CDR3 in DNA: TGCAGTGCTAGGATAGCGGGAGGCTCGAACACCGGGGAGCTGTTTTTT. As protein: CSARIAGGSNTGELFF.

The rearrangement links TRBV12-3 or TRBV12-4 to TRBJ2-2; 13 bases are shared with TRBD2. Trimming took 7 bases from V and 1 from J; bases not matched to a gene: 6. There are 17 residues in the CDR3. CDR3 sequence: CASTRTSGGLNTGELFF. CDR3 nucleotides: TGTGCCAGCACCAGGACTAGCGGGGGACTGAACACCGGGGAGCTGTTTTTT.

This sequence joins TRBV19 and TRBJ1-1; TRBD1 might be the D (5 bases). Germline loops: CDR1 LNHDA, CDR2 SQIVND (reference sequence). This CDR3 has 16 residues. V gave up 3 bases and J gave up 5 bases, with 19 bases separating them. The CDR3 bases are TGTGCCAGTAGTATCGACCCAAGGGGTTCGGGGACTGAAGCTTTCTTT. This gives the protein CASSIDPRGSGTEAFF.

This clonotype showed up just a few times. The chain joins TRBV6-2 or TRBV6-3 to TRBJ1-2; D remains ambiguous. Germline V CDR1 and CDR2: MNHEY, SVGEGT. Deletions cut 8 bases from V and 0 bases from J, with 10 bases between. The CDR3 sequence is 13 residues long. The CDR3 reads CASRTRTNYGYTF. The CDR3 DNA sequence: TGTGCCAGCCGTACTAGAACTAACTATGGCTACACCTTC.

The chain has TRBV2 and TRBJ1-6, with 9 positions matching TRBD1. Germline CDR1 is SNHLY and CDR2 is FYNNEI. V dropped 5 bases and J dropped 5; count of bases not matched to a gene: 7. The CDR3 length is 16 residues. CDR3 DNA sequence: TGTGCCAGCAGTAACCCGGGACAGGGAGATAATTCACCCCTCCACTTT. Protein sequence: CASSNPGQGDNSPLHF.

The chain employs TRBV20-1 and TRBJ2-7, with TRBD2 matching 11 bases. Germline values: CDR1 DFQATT, CDR2 SNEGSKA (reference sequence). The CDR3 runs 13 residues. J gave up 2 bases and V 6 bases, and 3 bases lay outside the gene matches. The CDR3 region is CSASGLAAYEQYF. The CDR3 DNA sequence: TGCAGTGCCTCGGGACTAGCGGCCTACGAGCAGTACTTC.

Many counts were recorded for this clonotype. The chain uses TRBV5-1 and TRBJ2-7; 7 nucleotides line up with TRBD2. The germline gives CDR1 SGHRS, CDR2 YFSETQ. The CDR3 loop spans 14 amino acids. The V segment lost 3 bases and the J segment 7 bases; nucleotides outside the gene matches: 10. The CDR3 here is CASSSGTILGEQYF. CDR3 in DNA: TGCGCCAGCAGCTCTGGGACTATTCTAGGGGAGCAGTACTTC.

This clonotype was picked up a small number of times. The rearrangement uses TRBV6-1 and TRBJ2-5; tentatively, D is TRBD1 (5 bases). Germline V gene sequence: CDR1 MNHNS, CDR2 SASEGT. CDR3 size: 15 residues. V lost 4 bases to trimming and J lost 4 bases, with 16 bases between them. The CDR3 loop is CASSVGPGVRETQYF. The CDR3 DNA reads as TGTGCCAGCAGTGTGGGGCCCGGAGTCCGAGAGACCCAGTACTTC.